This passage covers 26 T cell receptor beta chains from one sample sequenced in a study of blood T cells in healthy people across ages. The use of a sample-barcoded 5' primer and a J-beta primer mix characterized a second PCR of about 7 to 12 cycles. From the 5' RACE reads, TCRdb called clonotypes with MiXCR, one entry per CDR3 protein. Among over 1,500,000 distinct CDR3 sequences listed, approximately 39% were seen once. Sequences were obtained from blood. These receptors were obtained from a human donor in good health.

The J gene is TRBJ2-5, the V gene TRBV12-5, with TRBD1 identical over 7 bases. The length of the CDR3 is 13 residues. Looked up from germline, CDR1 is LGHNT and CDR2 is FRNRAP. V shed 4 bases and J 4 bases; nucleotides not matched to a gene: 3. As DNA, the CDR3 is TGTGCTAGTGGTTATCGGACAGGAGAGACCCAGTACTTC. Its translation: CASGYRTGETQYF.

This clonotype came up a few times. The V gene is TRBV2, the J gene TRBJ1-5; 9 bases map to TRBD1. This CDR3 contains 15 residues. The ends lost 6 bases at V and 1 base at J; junction bases unmatched: 4. Germline CDR1 and CDR2: SNHLY and FYNNEI. The CDR3 loop reads CASRGDRASNQPQHF. The CDR3 bases are TGTGCCAGCAGGGGGGACAGGGCCAGCAATCAGCCCCAGCATTTT.

This rearrangement joins TRBV9 to TRBJ2-1; 7 nucleotides line up with TRBD1. The junction had 4 bases not matched to a gene; V was cut back by 2 bases and J by 5 bases. CDR3 size: 14 residues. Germline loops: CDR1 SGDLS, CDR2 YYNGEE. Written as DNA, the CDR3 is TGTGCCAGCAGCGTCGGGGACAGCAACAATGAGCAGTTCTTC. It specifies CASSVGDSNNEQFF.

In regard to this clonotype: An end of the junction differs from the germline gene, which may be a read error. The CDR3, as DNA: TGTGCCAGCAGCCGGGACTTTTCCACAGATGCGCAGTATTTT. Protein sequence: CASSRDFSTDAQYF. The chain has TRBV7-2 and TRBJ2-3; possible D gene TRBD2, 6 bases. Germline CDR1 SGHTA, CDR2 FQGNSA. The CDR3 length is 14 residues.

The chain links TRBV9 to TRBJ2-3; TRBD2 matches 8 bases. Trimming removed 4 bases from V and 4 bases from J; junction bases left unmatched: 11. From germline, CDR1 is SGDLS and CDR2 YYNGEE. CDR3 length equals 16 residues. This chain's CDR3 is CASSPPGTRLSDTQYF. Here the CDR3 DNA reads TGTGCCAGCAGCCCTCCCGGGACTAGGCTTTCAGATACGCAGTATTTT.

This rearrangement joins TRBV12-3 or TRBV12-4 to TRBJ1-1; possibly TRBD1 for D (6 bases). The CDR3 loop spans 13 amino acids. V was clipped by 6 bases and J by 2 bases, with 10 bases between them. The DNA for the CDR3 is TGTGCCAGCAGAGACAGGCCTAACACTGAAGCTTTCTTT. This translates into CASRDRPNTEAFF.

This clonotype was detected a few times. The V call is TRBV27, the J call TRBJ2-4, with a possible D match to TRBD1 (6 bases). The end of the DNA is better explained by TRBJ2-7, so the J call may be wrong. This CDR3 has 17 amino acids. Germline assignment: CDR1 MNHEY and CDR2 SMNVEV (reference sequence). The CDR3 DNA follows: TGTGCCAGCCGTCCTTCCCGGGACAAGGGGACCCTCTACGAGCAGTACTTC. Translated: CASRPSRDKGTLYEQYF.

This clonotype was counted only a few times. J is TRBJ2-7 and V is TRBV28; TRBD1 agrees at 7 bases. Trimming took 4 bases from V and 2 from J; bases not matched to a gene: 14. The CDR3 covers 17 residues. Germline loops: CDR1 MDHEN, CDR2 SYDVKM. In nucleotides, the CDR3 is TGTGCCAGCAGTTCCTATTCCTCGGACAGGCCCCCCTACGAGCAGTACTTC. It is translated as CASSSYSSDRPPYEQYF.

The chain combines TRBV20-1 with TRBJ2-2; perhaps TRBD2 as D (7 bases). Per germline, CDR1 DFQATT and CDR2 SNEGSKA (reference sequence). The CDR3 loop spans 14 amino acids. Trimming stripped 3 bases from V and 5 bases from J, with 13 bases between. CDR3 amino acids: CSARGGAQTGELFF. Written as DNA, the CDR3 is TGCAGTGCTAGGGGGGGGGCCCAGACCGGGGAGCTGTTTTTT.

Concerning this clonotype: The limits of the CDR3 on the DNA are not certain, so only TCRdb's listed CDR3 is given. The chain combines TRBV29-1 with TRBJ1-2. 13 amino acids form the CDR3, both terminal residues included. Germline V gene sequence: CDR1 SQVTM, CDR2 ANQGSEA. The chain's CDR3 is CSVAVGANYGHTF.

With regard to this clonotype: Possible read error: a much larger clone is one base away. CDR3 bases: TGCGCCAGCAGCTCGAAGCCAGACTACGAGCAGTACTTC. The encoded protein is CASSSKPDYEQYF. The chain has TRBV5-1 and TRBJ2-7; D not resolved. Trimming took 3 bases from V and 3 from J, leaving 10 bases between them. Germline CDR1 reads SGHRS; CDR2 reads YFSETQ. The CDR3 is made up of 13 amino acids.

This clonotype was seen a few times. The V and J genes are TRBV4-3 and TRBJ2-5; D is uncertain. This CDR3 contains 15 residues. Germline V gene lookup returns CDR1 LGHNA and CDR2 YSLEER. V was pared by 3 bases and J by 1 base, with 12 bases between. The CDR3 DNA sequence: TGCGCCAGCAGCCACCCCGGACGGTTCCAAGAGACCCAGTACTTC. Its translation: CASSHPGRFQETQYF.

This clonotype showed up just a few times. One end of the junction fails to match germline, which may point to a read error. V usage is TRBV29-1 and J usage is TRBJ1-2; 8 bases align to TRBD1. Germline-derived CDR1 and CDR2 are SQVTM and ANQGSEA. This CDR3 comprises 15 residues. This CDR3 reads CSANEQGDLLYGYTF. The CDR3 region has the DNA TGCAGCGCCAACGAACAGGGGGATCTCTTGTATGGTTACACCTTC. The whole variable domain, filled in from reference TRBV29-1 and TRBJ1-2, reads SAVISQKPSRDICQRGTSLTIQCQVDSQVTMMFWYRQQPGQSLTLIATANQGSEATYESGFVIDKFPISRPNLTFSTLTVSNMSPEDSSIYLCSANEQGDLLYGYTFGSGTRLTVV.

The chain links TRBV3-1 to TRBJ2-1, with TRBD2 matching over 9 bases. The J segment lost 1 base and the V segment lost 5 bases, leaving 15 bases of the junction unmatched. The length of the CDR3 is 19 residues. Germline V gene sequence: CDR1 LGHDT, CDR2 YNNKEL (reference sequence). The CDR3 sequence is CASSWVASSGVRSYNEQFF. DNA for the CDR3: TGTGCCAGCAGCTGGGTAGCATCTAGCGGGGTTAGATCCTACAATGAGCAGTTCTTC.

This clonotype has a handful of counts. The genes are TRBV28 and TRBJ2-1; 8 bases align to TRBD1. V trimming: 4 bases; J trimming: 6 bases; junction bases outside the gene matches: 8. Germline CDR1 is MDHEN and CDR2 is SYDVKM. The CDR3 spans 15 residues. The CDR3 nucleotides read TGTGCCAGCAGTTCCATAGGACAGGGCCCCAATGAGCAGTTCTTC. This gives the protein CASSSIGQGPNEQFF.

The chain is built from TRBV12-3 or TRBV12-4 and TRBJ2-5; 12 nucleotides agree with TRBD1. The V segment lost 5 bases and the J segment 4 bases; nucleotides outside the gene matches: 5. This CDR3 is 15 amino acids long. For the CDR3, the DNA is TGTGCCAGCAGTCGGGACAGGGGGCGCAGAGAGACCCAGTACTTC. Residues: CASSRDRGRRETQYF.

This clonotype has only a few counts. This sequence may be a read error, since a much larger clone differs from it by one base. The V gene is TRBV29-1, the J gene TRBJ1-2, with TRBD1 as a possible D gene (5 bases). V lost 4 bases to trimming and J lost 2 bases, with 8 bases between them. Germline V CDR1 and CDR2: SQVTM, ANQGSEA. This CDR3 region has 12 residues. The CDR3 coding sequence is TGCAGCGTTGGACGGGGGAACTATGGCTACACCTTC. This encodes CSVGRGNYGYTF.

In DNA form, the CDR3 reads TGTGCCAGCATCCTGGGGGGCGAGGTTGAAGCTTTCTTT. Amino acids: CASILGGEVEAFF. The chain has TRBV12-3 or TRBV12-4 and TRBJ1-1; possible D gene TRBD1, 6 bases. The ends were cut back, 7 bases at V and 7 bases at J, with 16 bases in the middle. The CDR3 has 13 residues.

This clonotype showed up just a few times. J is TRBJ2-5 and V is TRBV20-1; D is uncertain. CDR3 length: 14 amino acids. CDR1 and CDR2 from the germline V gene are DFQATT and SNEGSKA (reference sequence). Trimming removed 5 bases from V and 5 bases from J, with 18 bases in between. The CDR3 loop is CSARYRGEMETQYF. The CDR3 DNA follows: TGCAGTGCTCGTTACAGAGGCGAGATGGAGACCCAGTACTTC.

This rearrangement joins TRBV13 to TRBJ2-7; D is tentatively TRBD1 or TRBD2 (5 bases each). The J call could be wrong; TRBJ2-5 is a better fit for the DNA end. Germline CDR1 and CDR2: PRHDT and FYEKMQ (reference sequence). This CDR3 region has 14 residues. Here the CDR3 reads CASSYPWGQETQYF. The CDR3 DNA sequence: TGTGCCAGCAGTTACCCCTGGGGGCAAGAGACCCAGTACTTC.

J is TRBJ2-5 and V is TRBV7-2, with TRBD1 as a possible D gene (6 bases). Trimming pared 4 bases from V and 0 bases from J, leaving 12 bases between. Germline-derived CDR1 and CDR2 are SGHTA and FQGNSA. This CDR3 region has 15 residues. CDR3 nucleotides: TGTGCCAGCAGCTATGGGACACAGTACCAAGAGACCCAGTACTTC. This encodes CASSYGTQYQETQYF.

The chain uses TRBV15 and TRBJ1-5; D gene ambiguous. The germline V gene encodes CDR1 LNHNV and CDR2 YYDKDF (reference sequence). V shed 0 bases and J shed 5 bases, with 14 bases lying between them. This CDR3 has 16 residues. The CDR3 coding sequence is TGTGCCACCAGCAGAGATGTAGGGCAGAGATATCAGCCCCAGCATTTT. Protein product: CATSRDVGQRYQPQHF.

The chain uses TRBV6-2 or TRBV6-3 and TRBJ1-4; the match to TRBD1 covers 7 bases. The CDR3 contains 15 residues. Germline CDR1 reads MNHEY; CDR2 reads SVGEGT. The trim removed 6 bases at V and 7 bases at J, leaving 11 bases unmatched. Here the CDR3 reads CASRDTGEPSEKLFF. CDR3 DNA: TGTGCCAGCAGGGATACAGGGGAGCCCAGTGAAAAACTGTTTTTT.

The rearrangement links TRBV20-1 to TRBJ1-2; no clear D. This CDR3 region has 12 residues. Germline V CDR1 and CDR2: DFQATT, SNEGSKA (reference sequence). V shed 3 bases and J shed 4 bases, with 9 bases lying between them. The CDR3 DNA reads TGCAGTGCTAGGTCGGGGATCTATGGCTACACCTTC. Residues: CSARSGIYGYTF.

This clonotype occurred a few times. This rearrangement joins TRBV20-1 to TRBJ2-7; TRBD1 or TRBD2 may be the D gene (6 bases each). Germline V gives CDR1 DFQATT, CDR2 SNEGSKA (reference sequence). The CDR3 sequence is 16 residues long. V was shortened by 3 bases and J by 3 bases, with 21 bases between the two germline ends. CDR3 in DNA: TGCAGTGCTAGGAGGACTCGCCGGGGGCTCTTCTACGAGCAGTACTTC. It encodes CSARRTRRGLFYEQYF.

This chain links TRBV5-1 with TRBJ2-4, with a tentative D call TRBD1 (6 bases). From germline, CDR1 is SGHRS and CDR2 YFSETQ. The CDR3 has 17 amino acids. V was clipped by 4 bases and J by 0 bases, with 17 bases between them. CDR3 DNA: TGCGCCAGCAGCCCGATTCGGACAGCCCAAGCCAAAAACATTCAGTACTTC. Its translation is CASSPIRTAQAKNIQYF.